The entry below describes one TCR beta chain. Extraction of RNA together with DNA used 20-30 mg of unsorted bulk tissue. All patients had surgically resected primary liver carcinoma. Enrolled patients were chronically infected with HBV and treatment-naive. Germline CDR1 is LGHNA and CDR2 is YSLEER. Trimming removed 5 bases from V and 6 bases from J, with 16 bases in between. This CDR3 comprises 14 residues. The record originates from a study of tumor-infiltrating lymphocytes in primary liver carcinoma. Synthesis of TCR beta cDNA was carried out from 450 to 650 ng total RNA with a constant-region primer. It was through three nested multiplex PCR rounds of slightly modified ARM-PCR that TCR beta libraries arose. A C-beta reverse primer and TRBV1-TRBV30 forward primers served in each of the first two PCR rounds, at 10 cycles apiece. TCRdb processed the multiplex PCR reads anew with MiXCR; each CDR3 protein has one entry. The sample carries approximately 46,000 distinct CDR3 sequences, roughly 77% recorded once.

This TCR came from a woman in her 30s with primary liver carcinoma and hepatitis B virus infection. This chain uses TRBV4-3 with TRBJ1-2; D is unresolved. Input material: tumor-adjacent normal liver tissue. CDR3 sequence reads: CASSAVFEINGYTF. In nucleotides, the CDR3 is TGCGCCAGCAGCGCTGTGTTTGAGATCAATGGCTACACCTTC.